One TCR beta chain is described in this entry. Its target is unknown. This specimen comes from a study of OX40 agonist ivuxolimab in advanced cancers. Regarding the study as a whole: The work left the antigen specificity of expanded peripheral T cells undetermined.

Profiled with immunoSEQ multiplex PCR; TCRdb holds only in-frame clones, not every one. The table lists about 77,000 clones, roughly 87% of them singletons, with less than 0.75% in the top ten. The germline CDR1 and CDR2 sequences are SGHAT and FQNNGV. The V gene end was trimmed by 3 bases and the J gene end by 5 bases; junction bases not matched to a gene: 2. The CDR3 loop spans 14 amino acids. This TCR derives from an adult with an advanced solid tumor such as melanoma, head and neck, liver or kidney cancer. The chain uses TRBV11-2 and TRBJ1-4; TRBD1 aligns across 8 bases. Sample: CD4+ or CD8+ T cells sorted from blood, taken in a trial of the OX40 agonist ivuxolimab. DNA for the CDR3: TGTGCCAGCAGCTTCACAGGGGGGAATGAAAAACTGTTTTTT. Protein product: CASSFTGGNEKLFF.